The rows below give T cell receptor beta chains drawn from one sample of a study of T cell responses to AZD1222 COVID-19 vaccine. Repertoires were generated with immunoSEQ multiplex PCR, while TCRdb's copy carries only in-frame clones and drops some. The table has about 140,000 clones, roughly nine tenths seen once. Specimen: peripheral blood, collected 28 days after the second AZD1222 dose. The receptors were sampled from an adult who received the AZD1222 COVID-19 vaccine. CDR3s include the opening cysteine and the closing phenylalanine or tryptophan.

v_call | cdr3_aa
TRBV7-2 | CASTGQTTDTQYF
TRBV23-1 | CASSQWGRICATNEKLFF
TRBV10-1 | CASSEGQGAIGGEAFF
TRBV12-3/TRBV12-4 | CASSRIEGYTF
TRBV7-2 | CASSPTGADTQYF
TRBV6-2/TRBV6-3 | CASSTGALAELINEQFF
TRBV7-2 | CASSLGLTGNTIYF
TRBV7-9 | CASSFEEGLGSTF
TRBV19 | CASSLQGIGYTF
TRBV5-1 | CASSLIRGWETQYF
TRBV7-9 | CASSQAGRAYEQYF
TRBV4-1 | CASSSTSQASHYGYTF
TRBV7-2 | CASSLRWGTNYGYTF
TRBV2 | CASSETYEQYF
TRBV2 | CASSDPETAPTADTQYF
TRBV6-2/TRBV6-3 | CASSYWAVYEQYF
TRBV5-4 | CASGTSGGPPDTQYF
TRBV4-2 | CASSQDDGYTF
TRBV27 | CASSFGTGYEQYF
TRBV7-6 | CASSKMTSGTNTGELFF